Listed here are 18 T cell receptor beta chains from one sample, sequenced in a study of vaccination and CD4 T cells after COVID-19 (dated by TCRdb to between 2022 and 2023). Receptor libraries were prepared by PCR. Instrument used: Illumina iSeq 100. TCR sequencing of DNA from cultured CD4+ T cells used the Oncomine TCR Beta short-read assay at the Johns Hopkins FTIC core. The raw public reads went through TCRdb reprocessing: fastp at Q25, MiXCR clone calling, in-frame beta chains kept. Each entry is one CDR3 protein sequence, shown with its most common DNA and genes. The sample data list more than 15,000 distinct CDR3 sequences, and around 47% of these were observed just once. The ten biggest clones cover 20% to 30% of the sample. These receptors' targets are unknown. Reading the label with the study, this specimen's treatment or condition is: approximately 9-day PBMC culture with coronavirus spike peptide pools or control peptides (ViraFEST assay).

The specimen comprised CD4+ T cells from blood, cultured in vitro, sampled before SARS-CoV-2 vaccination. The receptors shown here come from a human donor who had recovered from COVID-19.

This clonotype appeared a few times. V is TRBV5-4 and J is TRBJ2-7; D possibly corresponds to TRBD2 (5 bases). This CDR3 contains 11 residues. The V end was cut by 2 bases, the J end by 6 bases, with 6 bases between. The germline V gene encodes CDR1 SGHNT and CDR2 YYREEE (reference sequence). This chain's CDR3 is CASSLEGEQYF. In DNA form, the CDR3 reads TGTGCCAGCAGCTTAGAGGGCGAGCAGTACTTC.

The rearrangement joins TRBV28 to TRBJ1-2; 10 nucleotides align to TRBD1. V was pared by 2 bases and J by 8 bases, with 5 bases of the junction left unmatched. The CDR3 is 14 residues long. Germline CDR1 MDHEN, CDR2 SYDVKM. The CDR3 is CASSLAGTGEGYTF. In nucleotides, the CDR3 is TGTGCCAGCAGTTTAGCCGGGACAGGGGAAGGCTACACCTTC.

In nucleotides, the CDR3 is TGTGCCACCAGCAGAGACACATCGGTCGCTGGAAACACCATATATTTT. Translation gives CATSRDTSVAGNTIYF. The rearrangement uses TRBV15 and TRBJ1-3; D is uncertain. Per the germline V gene, CDR1 is LNHNV and CDR2 is YYDKDF (reference sequence). V lost 0 bases to trimming and J lost 2 bases, with 11 bases between them. This CDR3 comprises 16 residues.

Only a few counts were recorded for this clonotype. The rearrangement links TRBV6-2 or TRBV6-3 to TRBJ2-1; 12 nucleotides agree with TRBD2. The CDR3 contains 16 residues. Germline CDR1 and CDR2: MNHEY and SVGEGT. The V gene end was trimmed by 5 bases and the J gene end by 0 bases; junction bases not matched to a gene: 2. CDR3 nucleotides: TGTGCCAGCAGTGGGGGACTAGCGGGCTCCTACAATGAGCAGTTCTTC. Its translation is CASSGGLAGSYNEQFF.

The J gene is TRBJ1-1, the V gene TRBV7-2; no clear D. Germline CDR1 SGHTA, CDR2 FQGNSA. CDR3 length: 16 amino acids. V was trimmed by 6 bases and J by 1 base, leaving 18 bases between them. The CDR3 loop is CASRTRSAQTNTEAFF. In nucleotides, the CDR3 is TGTGCCAGCAGAACTAGGTCGGCGCAAACGAACACTGAAGCTTTCTTT.

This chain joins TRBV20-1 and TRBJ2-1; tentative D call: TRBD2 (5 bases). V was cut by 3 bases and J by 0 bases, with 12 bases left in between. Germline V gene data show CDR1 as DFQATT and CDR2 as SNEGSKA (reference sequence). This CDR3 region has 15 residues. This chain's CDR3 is CSASTDSSSYNEQFF. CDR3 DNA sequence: TGCAGTGCTAGTACGGACTCAAGCTCCTACAATGAGCAGTTCTTC.

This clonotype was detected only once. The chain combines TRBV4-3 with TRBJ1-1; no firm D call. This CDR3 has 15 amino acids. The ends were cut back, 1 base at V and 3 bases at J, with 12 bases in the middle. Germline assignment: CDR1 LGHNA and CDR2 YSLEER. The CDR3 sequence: CASSQGVILDTEAFF. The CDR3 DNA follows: TGCGCCAGCAGCCAAGGGGTCATCCTTGACACTGAAGCTTTCTTT.

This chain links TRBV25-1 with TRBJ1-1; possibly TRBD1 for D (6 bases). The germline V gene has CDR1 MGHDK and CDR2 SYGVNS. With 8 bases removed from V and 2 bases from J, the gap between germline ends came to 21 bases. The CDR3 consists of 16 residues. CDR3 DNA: TGTGCCAGCGGAAGGGGGGGGGCGCGGGGCAACACTGAAGCTTTCTTT. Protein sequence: CASGRGGARGNTEAFF.

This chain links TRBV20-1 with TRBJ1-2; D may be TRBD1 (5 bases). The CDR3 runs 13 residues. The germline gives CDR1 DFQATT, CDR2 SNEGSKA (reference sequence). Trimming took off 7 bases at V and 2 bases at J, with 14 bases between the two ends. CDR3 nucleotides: TGCAGTGTCATGAGGGCAGGGAACTATGGCTACACCTTC. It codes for CSVMRAGNYGYTF.

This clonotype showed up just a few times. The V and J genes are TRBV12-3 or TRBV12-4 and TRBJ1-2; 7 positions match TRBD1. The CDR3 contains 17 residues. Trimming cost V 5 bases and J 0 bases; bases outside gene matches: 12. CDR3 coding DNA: TGTGCCAGCAGTGTTAGGACAGGCCCCGCTTCTAACTATGGCTACACCTTC. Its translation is CASSVRTGPASNYGYTF.

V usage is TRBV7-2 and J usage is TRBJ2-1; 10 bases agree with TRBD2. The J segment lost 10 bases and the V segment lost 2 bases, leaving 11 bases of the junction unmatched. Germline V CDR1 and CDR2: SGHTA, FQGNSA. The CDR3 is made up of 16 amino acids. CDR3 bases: TGTGCCAGCAGCTTAAACGGACCCGGGACTAGCGCGGAGCAGTTCTTC. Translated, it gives CASSLNGPGTSAEQFF.

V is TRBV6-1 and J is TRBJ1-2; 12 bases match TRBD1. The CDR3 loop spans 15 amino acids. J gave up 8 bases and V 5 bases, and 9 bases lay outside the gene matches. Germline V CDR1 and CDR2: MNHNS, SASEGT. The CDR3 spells CASSNPTGTGGGYTF. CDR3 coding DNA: TGTGCCAGCAGTAATCCAACCGGGACAGGGGGCGGCTACACCTTC.

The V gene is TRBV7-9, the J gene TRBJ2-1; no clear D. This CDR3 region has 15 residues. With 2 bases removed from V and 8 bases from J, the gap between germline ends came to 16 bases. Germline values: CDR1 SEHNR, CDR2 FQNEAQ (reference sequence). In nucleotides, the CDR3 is TGTGCCAGCAGCTTACGGGCCCCTATGTGGGATGAGCAGTTCTTC. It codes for CASSLRAPMWDEQFF.

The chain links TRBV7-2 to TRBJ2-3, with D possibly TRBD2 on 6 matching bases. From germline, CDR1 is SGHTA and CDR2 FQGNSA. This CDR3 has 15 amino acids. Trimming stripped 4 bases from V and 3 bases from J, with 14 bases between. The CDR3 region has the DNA TGTGCCAGCAGCTGGAGGGGCGCGGGGACAGATACGCAGTATTTT. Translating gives CASSWRGAGTDTQYF. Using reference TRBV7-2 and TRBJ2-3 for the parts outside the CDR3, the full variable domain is GAGVSQSPSNKVTEKGKDVELRCDPISGHTALYWYRQSLGQGLEFLIYFQGNSAPDKSGLPSDRFSAERTGGSVSTLTIQRTQQEDSAVYLCASSWRGAGTDTQYFGPGTRLTVL.

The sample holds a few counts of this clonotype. The CDR3 region has the DNA TGTGCCACCAGTGATCGGAACGAGGGGGCCAATCAGCCCCAGCATTTT. Its protein product is CATSDRNEGANQPQHF. V gene TRBV24-1 combines with J gene TRBJ1-5; TRBD1 aligns across 7 bases. The length of the CDR3 is 16 residues. The V and J ends lost 3 bases and 3 bases, in that order; junction bases with no gene match: 7. From germline, CDR1 is KGHDR and CDR2 SFDVKD.

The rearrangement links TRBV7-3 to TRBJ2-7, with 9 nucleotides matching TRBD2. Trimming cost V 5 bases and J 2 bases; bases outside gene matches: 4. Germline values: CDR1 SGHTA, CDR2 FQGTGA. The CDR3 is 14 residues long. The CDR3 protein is CASSPGLAPYEQYF. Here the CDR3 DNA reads TGTGCCAGCAGCCCGGGACTAGCTCCCTACGAGCAGTACTTC.

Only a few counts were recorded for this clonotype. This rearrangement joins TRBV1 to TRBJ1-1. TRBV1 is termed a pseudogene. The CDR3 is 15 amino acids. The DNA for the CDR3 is TGCACCAGCAGCCAAGATCTATCCCCGAGGACTGAAGCTTTCTTT. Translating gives CTSSQDLSPRTEAFF.

In nucleotides, the CDR3 is TGCAGTGCTAATAAAAGGGACAGGGGAGGAGTTGGCTACACCTTC. Translating it yields CSANKRDRGGVGYTF. The V and J genes are TRBV20-1 and TRBJ1-2, with 10 nucleotides matching TRBD1. CDR1 is DFQATT and CDR2 is SNEGSKA in the germline V gene (reference sequence). The CDR3 consists of 15 residues. J lost 7 bases, V lost 4 bases, and 12 bases had no gene match.